These 5 T cell receptor beta chains were sequenced from one sample in a study of CXCR3-negative and CXCR3-positive naive CD8 T cells. Preparation of TRB cDNA libraries relied on 5' RACE carrying UMI labels. Using the 5' RACE reads, TCRdb records one entry per CDR3 protein without DNA. The sample includes 150,000 or so distinct CDR3 sequences. The sample was naive CXCR3- CD8+ T cells from blood. The sample's subset: CD45RO-CCR7+CD27+CD95- naive CD8+ T cells lacking CXCR3 (TNR3-). Receptors originate from a human donor in good health. Some clones in this sample may be carry-over from other donors' samples.

This chain joins TRBV10-3 and TRBJ2-1. Germline V gene sequence: CDR1 ENHRY, CDR2 SYGVKD. The CDR3 contains 12 residues. The CDR3 spells CAISDGYNEQFF.

This chain uses TRBV19 with TRBJ1-6; TCRdb's assignment of TRBD1 cannot be checked, as there is no DNA. The CDR3 spans 13 residues. Germline CDR1 reads LNHDA; CDR2 reads SQIVND (reference sequence). CDR3 protein: CASSIPPGSPLHF.

The rearrangement links TRBV28 to TRBJ1-5; TCRdb's D call of TRBD1 is untestable without DNA. Germline CDR1 MDHEN, CDR2 SYDVKM. The CDR3 sequence is 13 residues long. The CDR3 sequence: CASGRQGKQPQHF.

The V gene is TRBV4-1, the J gene TRBJ2-1; absent DNA, TCRdb's TRBD1 call cannot be checked. This CDR3 contains 15 residues. CDR1 MGHRA and CDR2 YSYEKL come from the germline V gene. The CDR3: CASSPPGQGDNEQFF.

CDR3 loop: CASSYGPNEQYF. The V gene is TRBV6-2 or TRBV6-3, the J gene TRBJ2-7. This CDR3 is built from 12 residues. Germline V CDR1 and CDR2: MNHEY, SVGEGT.